The 27 T cell receptor beta chains listed next were all sequenced from one sample in a study of blood T cell repertoires in COVID-19. Assay used: immunoSEQ multiplex PCR; TCRdb lists only in-frame clones, some missing. The sample includes 250,000 or so clones, roughly 88% of them seen just once. Sequencing was carried out using peripheral blood. The receptors shown here come from a young woman with acute or convalescent COVID-19.

The CDR3 bases are TGTGCCAGCAGTGGGGGGACACAATTAACCGGGGAGCTGTTTTTT. The encoded protein is CASSGGTQLTGELFF. V gene TRBV2 combines with J gene TRBJ2-2, with D perhaps matching TRBD1 (6 bases). The germline CDR1 and CDR2 sequences are SNHLY and FYNNEI. The CDR3 covers 15 residues. Trimming removed 4 bases at V and 5 bases at J, with 14 bases between.

V gene TRBV18 combines with J gene TRBJ2-5, with D hard to call. Germline CDR1 and CDR2: KGHSH and LQKENI. V was trimmed by 2 bases and J by 5 bases, leaving 9 bases between them. The CDR3 has 13 residues. The CDR3 sequence: CASSPTPRETQYF. The DNA of the CDR3 is TGTGCCAGCTCACCAACTCCTCGGGAGACCCAGTACTTC.

This chain joins TRBV7-2 and TRBJ1-3; D not certain. With 5 bases removed from V and 4 bases from J, the gap between germline ends came to 12 bases. CDR1 is SGHTA, CDR2 FQGNSA, per germline. The CDR3 is made up of 14 amino acids. CDR3 sequence: CASSLVAEGNTIYF. The CDR3 nucleotides are TGTGCCAGCAGCCTGGTCGCCGAGGGAAACACCATATATTTT.

This chain links TRBV6-2 or TRBV6-3 with TRBJ2-3, with D possibly being TRBD2 (6 bases). The CDR3 spans 15 residues. CDR1 is MNHEY, CDR2 SVGEGT, per germline. Trimming took off 2 bases at V and 3 bases at J, with 12 bases between the two ends. This chain's CDR3 is CASSYGQGGTDTQYF. CDR3 in DNA: TGTGCCAGCAGTTACGGGCAGGGAGGTACAGATACGCAGTATTTT.

The J gene is TRBJ1-1, the V gene TRBV6-5; D possibly corresponds to TRBD1 (6 bases). The germline V gene has CDR1 MNHEY and CDR2 SVGAGI. CDR3 length: 14 residues. V was cut by 6 bases and J by 8 bases, with 19 bases left in between. The CDR3 region has the DNA TGTGCCAGCAGCCGAAAACAGGGATCATGGGAAGCTTTCTTT. Protein: CASSRKQGSWEAFF.

This clone was seen a few times. The rearrangement links TRBV7-9 to TRBJ1-1; 10 bases match TRBD1. The CDR3 is 14 amino acids. Per the germline V gene, CDR1 is SEHNR and CDR2 is FQNEAQ (reference sequence). Trimming removed 5 bases from V and 1 base from J; junction bases left unmatched: 1. CDR3 DNA sequence: TGTGCCAGCAGCCGGACAGGGGGGAACACTGAAGCTTTCTTT. Translating gives CASSRTGGNTEAFF.

The rearrangement links TRBV11-3 to TRBJ2-5; 9 nucleotides line up with TRBD1. Looked up from germline, CDR1 is SGHNT and CDR2 is YENEEA. The CDR3 spans 15 residues. After removal of 5 bases from V and 1 base from J, the junction contained 5 bases not matched to a gene. As DNA, the CDR3 is TGTGCCAGCAGCGACCGGGACAGGGCCCAAGAGACCCAGTACTTC. Its protein product is CASSDRDRAQETQYF. Full variable domain (outside the CDR3, taken from reference TRBV11-3 and TRBJ2-5): EAGVVQSPRYKIIEKKQPVAFWCNPISGHNTLYWYLQNLGQGPELLIRYENEEAVDDSQLPKDRFSAERLKGVDSTLKIQPAELGDSAVYLCASSDRDRAQETQYFGPGTRLLVL.

The J gene is TRBJ1-5, the V gene TRBV19; perhaps TRBD1 as D (6 bases). Trimming removed 3 bases at V and 2 bases at J, with 14 bases between. Germline values: CDR1 LNHDA, CDR2 SQIVND (reference sequence). The CDR3 runs 16 residues. CDR3 DNA sequence: TGTGCCAGTAGTATCATGGGGGCTCGAGGCAATCAGCCCCAGCATTTT. Encoded protein: CASSIMGARGNQPQHF.

The gene calls are TRBV27 and TRBJ2-1; 10 bases fit TRBD2. The CDR3 runs 14 residues. CDR1 and CDR2 (germline): MNHEY, SMNVEV (reference sequence). J lost 1 base, V lost 7 bases, and 1 base had no gene match. CDR3 loop: CASMGLASYNEQFF. The DNA of the CDR3 is TGTGCCAGCATGGGACTAGCGTCCTACAATGAGCAGTTCTTC.

The table lists this clone with a count of one. The J gene is TRBJ1-2, the V gene TRBV30; unclear D gene. The CDR3 has 12 amino acids. CDR1 and CDR2 from the germline V gene are GTSNPN and SVGIG (reference sequence). The ends were cut back, 0 bases at V and 4 bases at J, with 6 bases in the middle. In DNA, the CDR3 is TGTGCCTGGAGTGTCTACAGCTATGGCTACACCTTC. It specifies CAWSVYSYGYTF. Based on the CDR3 plus reference TRBV30 and TRBJ1-2, the full variable domain is SQTIHQWPATLVQPVGSPLSLECTVEGTSNPNLYWYRQAAGRGLQLLFYSVGIGQISSEVPQNLSASRPQDRQFILSSKKLLLSDSGFYLCAWSVYSYGYTFGSGTRLTVV.

CDR3 in amino acids: CASSNRPDRPNRNNSPLHF. The CDR3 DNA sequence: TGTGCCAGCAGCAATAGGCCAGACAGGCCCAATAGGAATAATTCACCCCTCCACTTT. The gene calls are TRBV21-1 and TRBJ1-6; the table assigns TRBD1, which was not confirmed against the DNA. TRBV21-1 is a listed pseudogene. This CDR3 has 19 residues.

CDR3 sequence (DNA): TGTGCCAGTAGTACCGGGGTGTACAATGAGCAGTTCTTC. Its protein product is CASSTGVYNEQFF. This rearrangement joins TRBV19 to TRBJ2-1; the D gene is possibly TRBD2 (5 bases). The CDR3 sequence is 13 residues long. Trimming took off 4 bases at V and 4 bases at J, with 8 bases between the two ends. Per germline, CDR1 LNHDA and CDR2 SQIVND (reference sequence).

The chain uses TRBV27 and TRBJ2-7; D is possibly TRBD2 (6 bases). V lost 6 bases and J 5 bases, leaving 17 bases between the germline ends. The CDR3 covers 14 residues. CDR1 is MNHEY, CDR2 SMNVEV, per germline (reference sequence). The CDR3 sequence: CASSLGLPQDEQYF. CDR3 nucleotides: TGTGCCAGCAGCTTAGGACTACCCCAGGACGAGCAGTACTTC.

CDR3 nucleotide sequence: TGTGCCAGCAGACAAACCTGGGACGGTCACAGGGAGGGTACGCAGTATTTT. Translated, it gives CASRQTWDGHREGTQYF. The V call is TRBV14, the J call TRBJ2-3, with a weak D call TRBD2 (7 bases). CDR3 length: 17 residues. V was clipped by 6 bases and J by 8 bases, with 27 bases between them. Germline CDR1 reads SGHDN; CDR2 reads FVKESK.

The chain uses TRBV25-1 and TRBJ2-5; TRBD2 matches at 8 bases. This CDR3 comprises 15 residues. Germline V lookup: CDR1 MGHDK, CDR2 SYGVNS. V trimming: 6 bases; J trimming: 2 bases; junction bases outside the gene matches: 8. The CDR3 sequence is CASRASTSGQETQYF. The CDR3 region has the DNA TGTGCCAGCAGGGCGAGTACTAGCGGACAAGAGACCCAGTACTTC.

This clone came up once. This chain links TRBV2 with TRBJ2-2; 12 positions agree with TRBD2. Germline values: CDR1 SNHLY, CDR2 FYNNEI. Unmatched junction bases numbered 0, after V lost 4 bases and J lost 6 bases. The CDR3 extends over 14 amino acids. The CDR3 DNA is TGTGCCAGCAGTGGACTAGCGGGAGCCGGGGAGCTGTTTTTT. It is translated as CASSGLAGAGELFF.

Concerning this clone itself: Other DNA sequences from this sample encode an identical CDR3 as well. This chain connects TRBV11-3 to TRBJ2-3, with 9 nucleotides matching TRBD2. J gave up 5 bases and V 1 base, and 7 bases lay outside the gene matches. The length of the CDR3 is 16 residues. The germline gives CDR1 SGHNT, CDR2 YENEEA. This CDR3 is CASSLGGGREGDTQYF. The CDR3, as DNA: TGTGCCAGCAGCTTAGGGGGCGGGAGGGAGGGAGATACGCAGTATTTT.

The chain has TRBV9 and TRBJ2-1, with 10 bases lining up with TRBD2. This CDR3 has 16 amino acids. Germline V gives CDR1 SGDLS, CDR2 YYNGEE. The V gene end was trimmed by 4 bases and the J gene end by 0 bases; junction bases not matched to a gene: 4. The CDR3 spells CASSSSGRGSYNEQFF. CDR3 DNA: TGTGCCAGCAGCTCCAGCGGGAGGGGCTCCTACAATGAGCAGTTCTTC.

V usage is TRBV24-1 and J usage is TRBJ1-1, with D possibly being TRBD1 (5 bases). This CDR3 has 14 residues. V lost 2 bases, J lost 1 base, and 7 bases lay in between. CDR1 is KGHDR, CDR2 SFDVKD, per germline. The CDR3 loop reads CATSDSGQNTEAFF. The CDR3 region has the DNA TGTGCCACCAGTGATTCTGGACAGAACACTGAAGCTTTCTTT.

The chain is built from TRBV10-3 and TRBJ2-1, with 7 bases fitting TRBD2. V lost 4 bases and J lost 6; bases outside the gene matches: 6. This CDR3 is built from 14 residues. CDR1 is ENHRY and CDR2 is SYGVKD in the germline V gene. This CDR3 is CAISGTGGSNEQFF. CDR3 coding DNA: TGTGCCATCAGTGGGACGGGAGGCAGCAATGAGCAGTTCTTC.

This chain joins TRBV30 and TRBJ2-2; 8 bases map to TRBD1. Germline CDR1 and CDR2: GTSNPN and SVGIG (reference sequence). There are 15 residues in the CDR3. CDR3 loop: CAGGQGNSNTGELFF. For the CDR3, the DNA is TGTGCGGGAGGACAGGGAAACTCGAACACCGGGGAGCTGTTTTTT.

The J gene is TRBJ2-1, the V gene TRBV19; 9 positions agree with TRBD2. V was pared by 2 bases and J by 7 bases, with 21 bases of the junction left unmatched. This CDR3 is built from 20 residues. From germline, CDR1 is LNHDA and CDR2 SQIVND (reference sequence). The CDR3 DNA follows: TGTGCCAGTAGTATACTGAGGGGGCGGGAGGGCCTCAGGTTTAGTAATGAGCAGTTCTTC. Its protein is CASSILRGREGLRFSNEQFF. Looking up the rest from reference TRBV19 and TRBJ2-1 gives the full variable domain: DGGITQSPKYLFRKEGQNVTLSCEQNLNHDAMYWYRQDPGQGLRLIYYSQIVNDFQKGDIAEGYSVSREKKESFPLTVTSAQKNPTAFYLCASSILRGREGLRFSNEQFFGPGTRLTVL.

The chain joins TRBV13 to TRBJ1-1; 9 positions agree with TRBD1. Trimming removed 4 bases from V and 1 base from J; junction bases left unmatched: 10. CDR3 length equals 17 residues. Germline V CDR1 and CDR2: PRHDT, FYEKMQ (reference sequence). The CDR3 nucleotides are TGTGCCAGCAGCTCCGAAGAGGACAGGGGCGAGAACACTGAAGCTTTCTTT. Translation: CASSSEEDRGENTEAFF.

The chain has TRBV18 and TRBJ2-2; 10 bases line up with TRBD2. The ends lost 3 bases at V and 6 bases at J; junction bases unmatched: 4. The CDR3 has 15 residues. Germline V gene lookup returns CDR1 KGHSH and CDR2 LQKENI. The CDR3 loop is CASSPASGSPGELFF. Here the CDR3 DNA reads TGTGCCAGCTCACCGGCTAGCGGGAGCCCCGGGGAGCTGTTTTTT.

DNA of the CDR3: TGTGCCAGCAGCTTGTATCATCAGGGCACCGGGGAGCTGTTTTTT. Encoded protein: CASSLYHQGTGELFF. V is TRBV5-6 and J is TRBJ2-2; maybe TRBD1 (5 bases). The CDR3 sequence is 15 residues long. Germline lookup yields CDR1 SGHDT and CDR2 YYEEEE. V was shortened by 1 base and J by 4 bases, with 11 bases between the two germline ends.

This chain joins TRBV7-8 and TRBJ2-7, with unresolved D. Trimming took 2 bases from V and 3 from J, leaving 8 bases between them. The CDR3 length is 13 residues. Germline values: CDR1 SGHVS, CDR2 FQNEAQ. The CDR3 loop is CASSLYLFYEQYF. The DNA for the CDR3 is TGTGCCAGCAGCTTATATCTCTTCTACGAGCAGTACTTC.

Remarks on this clone: A junction end diverges from the germline sequence, so it may reflect a read error. J is TRBJ2-1 and V is TRBV16; perhaps TRBD1 as D (6 bases). The CDR3 is 14 amino acids. Germline-derived CDR1 and CDR2 are KGHSY and FQNENV. CDR3 amino acids: CASGQPYRDNEQFF. The DNA of the CDR3 is TGTGCCAGCGGCCAACCTTACAGGGACAATGAGCAGTTCTTC.